The 18 T cell receptor beta chains given below trace back to one sample, sequenced in a study of cytomegalovirus exposure and HLA in healthy donors. PCR used 60 Vbeta primers and 13 Jbeta primers. The assay was immunoSEQ multiplex PCR, and TCRdb's table has in-frame clones only and misses some. Of more than 200,000 clones listed, roughly 84% were seen once; the top ten hold just over 1.4%. Sequencing was performed on PBMCs. These receptors originate from a girl aged 5-17 years in good health and CMV-seronegative.

The J gene is TRBJ1-1, the V gene TRBV6-1; D not certain. Germline V lookup: CDR1 MNHNS, CDR2 SASEGT. The CDR3 has 13 residues. V was trimmed by 8 bases and J by 1 base, leaving 11 bases between them. CDR3 sequence reads: CASCSEGNTEAFF. The CDR3 DNA sequence: TGTGCCAGCTGCTCGGAGGGGAACACTGAAGCTTTCTTT.

This clone has just one count. The chain recombines TRBV28 with TRBJ1-2, with D possibly TRBD1 on 6 matching bases. Trimming pared 3 bases from V and 0 bases from J, leaving 11 bases between. CDR1 is MDHEN, CDR2 SYDVKM, per germline. The CDR3 is 15 residues long. The CDR3: CASSLVYRANYGYTF. CDR3 bases: TGTGCCAGCAGTTTGGTTTACAGGGCTAACTATGGCTACACCTTC.

The chain carries TRBV9 and TRBJ1-4, with D tentatively TRBD1 (5 bases). Per germline, CDR1 SGDLS and CDR2 YYNGEE. The CDR3 is 15 amino acids. V was clipped by 3 bases and J by 0 bases, with 9 bases between them. The CDR3 bases are TGTGCCAGCAGCGCCGACAGCGCAACTAATGAAAAACTGTTTTTT. It translates to CASSADSATNEKLFF.

V usage is TRBV27 and J usage is TRBJ2-1; the D gene is possibly TRBD2 (5 bases). CDR3 length: 12 residues. Looked up from germline, CDR1 is MNHEY and CDR2 is SMNVEV (reference sequence). V shed 6 bases and J shed 13 bases, with 16 bases lying between them. The CDR3 is CASRPGNGRQFF. The CDR3 DNA reads TGTGCCAGCAGGCCGGGAAACGGGCGTCAGTTCTTC.

The chain joins TRBV19 to TRBJ1-2; 7 nucleotides agree with TRBD1. This CDR3 spans 13 amino acids. Germline V lookup: CDR1 LNHDA, CDR2 SQIVND (reference sequence). The J segment lost 4 bases and the V segment lost 6 bases, leaving 5 bases of the junction unmatched. CDR3 DNA: TGTGCCAGTAGGGGACAGAGGACCTATGGCTACACCTTC. Protein sequence: CASRGQRTYGYTF.

The rearrangement joins TRBV19 to TRBJ1-3; perhaps TRBD1 as D (6 bases). The CDR3 has 18 residues. The germline V gene encodes CDR1 LNHDA and CDR2 SQIVND (reference sequence). V gave up 1 base and J gave up 0 bases, with 16 bases separating them. In DNA, the CDR3 is TGTGCCAGTAGTATAGGAGTCTCGGGACAACTCTCTGGAAACACCATATATTTT. This codes for CASSIGVSGQLSGNTIYF. Full variable domain (remainder filled in from reference TRBV19 and TRBJ1-3): DGGITQSPKYLFRKEGQNVTLSCEQNLNHDAMYWYRQDPGQGLRLIYYSQIVNDFQKGDIAEGYSVSREKKESFPLTVTSAQKNPTAFYLCASSIGVSGQLSGNTIYFGEGSWLTVV.

A remark on this clone: The same CDR3 is also encoded by other DNA sequences in this sample. This chain uses TRBV7-9 with TRBJ2-7; D might be TRBD2 (6 bases). V was trimmed by 1 base and J by 4 bases, leaving 8 bases between them. CDR3 length: 13 residues. Per the germline V gene, CDR1 is SEHNR and CDR2 is FQNEAQ (reference sequence). The CDR3 bases are TGTGCCAGCAGCTTAGTGGGAGGATACGAGCAGTACTTC. This translates into CASSLVGGYEQYF.

This sequence joins TRBV10-3 and TRBJ2-1; 11 bases are shared with TRBD2. The germline V gene encodes CDR1 ENHRY and CDR2 SYGVKD. This CDR3 comprises 18 residues. The J segment lost 0 bases and the V segment lost 1 base, leaving 5 bases of the junction unmatched. CDR3 sequence (DNA): TGTGCCATCAGTGAGTATTCTAGCGGGGGGAGCTCCTACAATGAGCAGTTCTTC. It yields the protein CAISEYSSGGSSYNEQFF.

This clone has just one count. The chain has TRBV1 and TRBJ2-3; TRBD2, the table's D call, lacks a check against the DNA. TRBV1 is an annotated pseudogene. This CDR3 has 17 amino acids. The CDR3 DNA sequence: TGCACCAGCAGCCAAGAGGGGAGCGGGCTTAGCACAGATACGCAGTATTTT. Translated: CTSSQEGSGLSTDTQYF.

The gene calls are TRBV4-3 and TRBJ2-1, with 10 bases lining up with TRBD2. The CDR3 covers 17 residues. CDR1 is LGHNA, CDR2 YSLEER, per germline. After removal of 0 bases from V and 2 bases from J, the junction contained 4 bases not matched to a gene. As DNA, the CDR3 is TGCGCCAGCAGCCAAGATCAACTAGCGGGGCCCTACAATGAGCAGTTCTTC. It translates to CASSQDQLAGPYNEQFF.

This clone was detected only a few times. V and J are TRBV19 and TRBJ1-1; D uncertain. This CDR3 is 11 amino acids long. Trimming pared 3 bases from V and 7 bases from J, leaving 6 bases between. CDR1 LNHDA and CDR2 SQIVND come from the germline V gene (reference sequence). This CDR3 is CASSIGDEAFF. CDR3 nucleotides: TGTGCCAGTAGTATTGGAGATGAAGCTTTCTTT.

CDR3 DNA sequence: TGTGCCAGCAGCGGGACAGGGGGCATCGCCACCTTC. Residues: CASSGTGGIATF. The chain combines TRBV7-3 with TRBJ1-2, with 12 bases lining up with TRBD1. This CDR3 is 12 amino acids long. With V trimmed by 5 bases and J by 13 bases, 5 bases remained unmatched. Germline CDR1 reads SGHTA; CDR2 reads FQGTGA.

This clone was observed a few times. V usage is TRBV4-3 and J usage is TRBJ1-1, with no clear D. The germline V and J ends were trimmed by 0 bases and 1 base, with 12 bases remaining between them. The length of the CDR3 is 16 residues. The germline CDR1 and CDR2 sequences are LGHNA and YSLEER. The CDR3, as DNA: TGCGCCAGCAGCCAAGATACTTATAGCCAGAACACTGAAGCTTTCTTT. This encodes CASSQDTYSQNTEAFF.

This chain links TRBV5-1 with TRBJ2-1; a possible D gene is TRBD2 (5 bases). This CDR3 region has 13 residues. The germline gives CDR1 SGHRS, CDR2 YFSETQ. Trimming pared 2 bases from V and 6 bases from J, leaving 9 bases between. The CDR3 loop reads CASSLSGTNEQFF. CDR3 nucleotide sequence: TGCGCCAGCAGCTTATCGGGAACCAATGAGCAGTTCTTC.

V and J are TRBV5-6 and TRBJ1-3; unclear D gene. V was trimmed by 2 bases and J by 4 bases, leaving 16 bases between them. Germline V gene sequence: CDR1 SGHDT, CDR2 YYEEEE. This CDR3 has 16 residues. The CDR3, as DNA: TGTGCCAGCAGCTTCCGAGCCCGGACTGGGGGAAACACCATATATTTT. It codes for CASSFRARTGGNTIYF.

This rearrangement joins TRBV7-9 to TRBJ1-2, with 7 positions matching TRBD1. V was clipped by 0 bases and J by 5 bases; unmatched bases: 6. CDR1 is SEHNR and CDR2 is FQNEAQ in the germline V gene (reference sequence). The CDR3 contains 15 residues. The CDR3 DNA follows: TGTGCCAGCAGCTTAGCGGACAGGCGTGGGTATGGCTACACCTTC. Amino acids: CASSLADRRGYGYTF.

This clone was seen just once. The chain is built from TRBV28 and TRBJ1-2; possibly TRBD1 for D (6 bases). Trimming cost V 4 bases and J 8 bases, with 14 bases left between them. Germline lookup yields CDR1 MDHEN and CDR2 SYDVKM. This CDR3 comprises 13 residues. The CDR3 spells CASSSRGMGGYTF. The CDR3 region has the DNA TGTGCCAGCAGTTCCAGGGGCATGGGGGGCTACACCTTC.

The chain uses TRBV5-1 and TRBJ1-6, with TRBD1 identical over 11 bases. The CDR3 is made up of 15 amino acids. With 4 bases clipped from V and 9 bases from J, the junction kept 6 bases outside the gene matches. CDR1 and CDR2 (germline): SGHRS, YFSETQ. CDR3 bases: TGCGCCAGCAGCCCCGGACAGGGGGCTCCTTCACCCCTCCACTTT. Residues: CASSPGQGAPSPLHF.